These T cell receptor beta chains were read from a single sample in a study of shared T cell receptors in the human thymus. TCRdb's copy holds only in-frame clones and misses some; the assay was immunoSEQ multiplex PCR. The data show hundreds of thousands of clones, 80% to 90% seen once. These data were also filed under a second study, of human thymus T cells.

The sequenced sample was thymocytes. The receptors were gathered from a boy under two years old with a congenital heart defect. Both conserved end residues are part of each CDR3. A D gene is named only where the DNA matches it firmly. Some rows mark clone size as missing; the rest say once, few, many or name a class of expanded clone.

>TRBV4-2|TRBJ1-2|-|-|14
CASNPGEGEWGYTF
TGTGCCAGCAACCCGGGGGAGGGGGAGTGGGGCTACACCTTC
>TRBV25-1|TRBJ1-2|-|TRBD1|15
CASSEGQGAFLGYTF
TGTGCCAGCAGTGAGGGACAGGGGGCCTTCCTTGGCTACACCTTC
>TRBV28|TRBJ1-2|-|-|16
CASSYGPQDKDYGYTF
TGTGCCAGCAGTTACGGGCCTCAGGACAAAGACTATGGCTACACCTTC
>TRBV5-6|TRBJ2-4|-|TRBD1|19
CASSSVKIRDRIAKNIQYF
TGTGCCAGCAGCTCCGTAAAAATAAGGGACAGAATAGCCAAAAACATTCAGTACTTC
>TRBV30|TRBJ1-6|once|-|14
CAWSVRGGGSPLHF
TGTGCCTGGAGTGTACGTGGGGGAGGTTCACCCCTCCACTTT
>TRBV7-9|TRBJ2-1|-|TRBD2|19
CASSRRTSGTKVSYNEQFF
TGTGCCAGCAGCCGAAGGACTAGCGGGACTAAAGTATCCTACAATGAGCAGTTCTTC
>TRBV4-2|TRBJ1-1|-|-|16
CASSQEPGRMNTEAFF
TGTGCCAGCAGCCAAGAGCCAGGGCGCATGAACACTGAAGCTTTCTTT
>TRBV7-6|TRBJ2-4|-|-|17
CASSLRVPSSPENIQYF
TGTGCCAGCAGCCTCAGGGTCCCCTCGTCTCCCGAAAACATTCAGTACTTC
>TRBV7-2|TRBJ2-5|-|TRBD1|15
CASSLGQGANETQYF
TGTGCCAGCAGCCTCGGACAGGGGGCGAATGAGACCCAGTACTTC
>TRBV18|TRBJ1-1|few|-|14
CASSPVRGDTEAFF
TGTGCCAGCTCACCTGTCAGGGGCGATACTGAAGCTTTCTTT
>TRBV11-2|TRBJ2-5|-|-|12
CASSVYEETQYF
TGTGCCAGCAGCGTCTACGAAGAGACCCAGTACTTC
>TRBV28|TRBJ1-6|few|TRBD1|11
CASSSRDRWTF
TGTGCCAGCAGCTCCAGGGACAGGTGGACGTTT
>TRBV6-4|TRBJ2-1|once|TRBD2|16
CASSDTSGAAYNEQFF
TGTGCCAGCAGTGACACTAGCGGGGCAGCCTACAATGAGCAGTTCTTC
>TRBV28|TRBJ1-1|-|-|17
CASSIGIKGGLNTEAFF
TGTGCCAGCAGTATCGGGATCAAGGGAGGTTTGAACACTGAAGCTTTCTTT
>TRBV11-3|TRBJ2-2|once|TRBD1|18
CASSLGPHRTGGTGELFF
TGTGCCAGCAGCTTAGGCCCGCACCGGACAGGGGGCACCGGGGAGCTGTTTTTT
>TRBV2|TRBJ1-5|-|TRBD1|16
CASSGPLTGNYQPQHF
TGTGCCAGCAGTGGACCCCTGACAGGGAACTATCAGCCCCAGCATTTT
>TRBV25-1|TRBJ2-7|-|-|12
CASSVGEYEQYF
TGTGCCAGCAGTGTCGGGGAATACGAGCAGTACTTC
>TRBV5-5|TRBJ2-1|once|TRBD2|15
CASSHLAGGDNEQFF
TGTGCCAGCAGCCACCTAGCGGGGGGGGACAATGAGCAGTTCTTC
>TRBV6-1|TRBJ2-7|-|-|14
CAAAFRGPFYEQYF
TGTGCCGCTGCCTTCAGAGGGCCCTTTTACGAGCAGTACTTC
>TRBV4-3|TRBJ2-1|-|TRBD1|20
CASSLFPGTGIKIPYNEQFF
TGCGCCAGCAGCCTCTTTCCCGGGACAGGGATAAAAATTCCGTACAATGAGCAGTTCTTC
>TRBV28|TRBJ1-2|-|TRBD1|16
CASSPSDRGTYYGYTF
TGTGCCAGCAGCCCATCCGACAGGGGGACGTATTATGGCTACACCTTC
>TRBV4-2|TRBJ2-5|-|-|15
CASSLNTGTQETQYF
TGTGCCAGCAGCCTAAATACAGGGACCCAAGAGACCCAGTACTTC
>TRBV12-5|TRBJ2-5|-|TRBD1|15
CASGKYDRGQETQYF
TGTGCTAGTGGCAAATACGACAGGGGGCAAGAGACCCAGTACTTC
>TRBV29-1|TRBJ2-5|-|TRBD2|12
CSVERGEETQYF
TGCAGCGTTGAGCGGGGGGAGGAGACCCAGTACTTC
>TRBV30|TRBJ2-3|once|-|15
CAWSGFGTPTDTQYF
TGTGCCTGGAGTGGTTTTGGGACTCCCACAGATACGCAGTATTTT
>TRBV28|TRBJ2-4|-|-|14
CASRDPDSEAIQYF
TGTGCCAGCAGAGACCCCGACAGTGAGGCCATTCAGTACTTC
>TRBV4-3|TRBJ1-6|-|TRBD1|15
CASSLRTGGNSPLHF
TGCGCCAGCAGCCTGCGGACAGGCGGAAATTCACCCCTCCACTTT
>TRBV6-1|TRBJ2-1|once|-|14
CASSRRAQYNEQFF
TGTGCCAGCAGTCGCCGCGCCCAATACAATGAGCAGTTCTTC
>TRBV14|TRBJ2-7|-|TRBD2|20
CASSPKSGLAGGTSSYEQYF
TGTGCCAGCAGCCCCAAGTCCGGGCTAGCGGGGGGAACAAGCTCCTACGAGCAGTACTTC
>TRBV2|TRBJ2-7|-|-|15
CASFERQDRRSEQYF
TGTGCCAGTTTCGAGCGACAGGATCGGAGGTCCGAGCAGTACTTC
>TRBV4-2|TRBJ2-2|-|-|17
CASSQGRYRENTGELFF
TGTGCCAGCAGCCAAGGGCGTTACAGGGAGAACACCGGGGAGCTGTTTTTT
>TRBV15|TRBJ1-2|-|TRBD1|15
CATSGRTGSDYGYTF
TGTGCCACCAGCGGCCGGACAGGGTCGGACTATGGCTACACCTTC
>TRBV4-3|TRBJ1-1|-|TRBD1|19
CASSQAFGQGQSPAPGAFF
TGCGCCAGCAGCCAAGCTTTCGGACAGGGCCAAAGCCCTGCCCCGGGGGCTTTCTTT
>TRBV4-3|TRBJ1-3|few|-|16
CASSQGPHNSGNTIYF
TGCGCCAGCAGCCAAGGTCCTCACAACTCTGGAAACACCATATATTTT
>TRBV2|TRBJ1-5|-|-|15
CASSVEGGGNQPQHF
TGTGCCAGCAGTGTAGAGGGGGGGGGCAATCAGCCCCAGCATTTT